The 24 T cell receptor beta chains below come from one sample, sequenced in a study of blood T cell repertoires in COVID-19. Sequencing was performed with immunoSEQ multiplex PCR; in TCRdb, only in-frame clones are kept and a portion is missing. This sample yields roughly 150,000 clones, of which roughly 90% are seen a single time; almost 5% belongs to the top ten. Specimen: peripheral blood. The receptors stem from a man aged 18 to 30 with COVID-19, enrolled during active disease.

The rearrangement links TRBV5-1 to TRBJ1-1, with 10 bases matching TRBD1. V shed 4 bases and J 0 bases; nucleotides not matched to a gene: 3. CDR3 length: 15 residues. CDR1 and CDR2 (germline): SGHRS, YFSETQ. CDR3 DNA sequence: TGCGCCAGCAGCGACAGGGGGCTGATGAACACTGAAGCTTTCTTT. Encoded protein: CASSDRGLMNTEAFF.

This clone appeared once. The chain links TRBV5-8 to TRBJ1-5; D remains ambiguous. V was pared by 2 bases and J by 2 bases, with 14 bases between. Germline assignment: CDR1 SGHTS and CDR2 YDEGEE. CDR3 size: 16 residues. CDR3 in amino acids: CASSFRLGPGNQPQHF. The DNA for the CDR3 is TGTGCCAGCAGCTTCCGGCTGGGCCCCGGCAATCAGCCCCAGCATTTT.

V is TRBV5-6 and J is TRBJ2-7; 10 bases map to TRBD1. The CDR3 is 15 residues long. Per germline, CDR1 SGHDT and CDR2 YYEEEE. The V segment lost 4 bases and the J segment 2 bases; nucleotides outside the gene matches: 6. Here the CDR3 reads CASSTGTGDPYEQYF. CDR3 DNA sequence: TGTGCCAGCAGCACCGGGACAGGGGACCCCTACGAGCAGTACTTC.

This chain joins TRBV5-4 and TRBJ1-2; perhaps TRBD1 as D (6 bases). The length of the CDR3 is 15 residues. Germline values: CDR1 SGHNT, CDR2 YYREEE (reference sequence). V was shortened by 2 bases and J by 8 bases, with 19 bases between the two germline ends. Here the CDR3 DNA reads TGTGCCAGCAGCTTCAAGGGGGAAATAATCAAAGGCTACACCTTC. Its translation: CASSFKGEIIKGYTF.

This sequence joins TRBV2 and TRBJ2-7, with 10 positions matching TRBD1. The CDR3 loop spans 15 amino acids. Germline V gene lookup returns CDR1 SNHLY and CDR2 FYNNEI. Losses at the gene ends were 2 bases for V and 5 bases for J; bases not matched to a gene: 6. Here the CDR3 DNA reads TGTGCCAGCAGTGAAAGGGACAGGGGAACCCACGAGCAGTACTTC. It encodes CASSERDRGTHEQYF.

The chain joins TRBV5-4 to TRBJ1-2; 8 bases fit TRBD1. The CDR3 has 15 amino acids. With 4 bases clipped from V and 3 bases from J, the junction kept 8 bases outside the gene matches. The germline V gene encodes CDR1 SGHNT and CDR2 YYREEE (reference sequence). DNA of the CDR3: TGTGCCAGCAGCCCCCTGACAGGGGAATACTATGGCTACACCTTC. Translating it yields CASSPLTGEYYGYTF.

The rearrangement links TRBV24-1 to TRBJ2-3; 8 bases map to TRBD1. Trimming took 3 bases from V and 0 from J; bases not matched to a gene: 7. The CDR3 spans 17 residues. Germline V gene sequence: CDR1 KGHDR, CDR2 SFDVKD. CDR3 bases: TGTGCCACCAGTGATCCCCGGACAGGGACTAGCACAGATACGCAGTATTTT. The encoded protein is CATSDPRTGTSTDTQYF.

This chain links TRBV5-1 with TRBJ2-7; 8 positions agree with TRBD2. The ends lost 4 bases at V and 3 bases at J; junction bases unmatched: 9. Germline values: CDR1 SGHRS, CDR2 YFSETQ. This CDR3 is built from 15 residues. CDR3 nucleotide sequence: TGCGCCAGCAGCCACGACCCCGGGACTAGCTACGAGCAGTACTTC. The encoded protein is CASSHDPGTSYEQYF.

The chain carries TRBV5-4 and TRBJ2-7; 14 positions match TRBD2. Germline CDR1 SGHNT, CDR2 YYREEE (reference sequence). V gave up 3 bases and J gave up 3 bases; unmatched junction bases: 5. The CDR3 runs 16 residues. DNA of the CDR3: TGTGCCAGCAGCTCCGGGACTAGCGGGAGTGTCTACGAGCAGTACTTC. The encoded protein is CASSSGTSGSVYEQYF. The full variable domain, its missing parts supplied by reference TRBV5-4 and TRBJ2-7, is ETGVTQSPTHLIKTRGQQVTLRCSSQSGHNTVSWYQQALGQGPQFIFQYYREEENGRGNFPPRFSGLQFPNYSSELNVNALELDDSALYLCASSSGTSGSVYEQYFGPGTRLTVT.

The rearrangement uses TRBV7-2 and TRBJ2-3; TRBD2 matches 8 bases. Germline V gene sequence: CDR1 SGHTA, CDR2 FQGNSA. J was trimmed by 7 bases and V by 4 bases; bases with no gene match: 13. The CDR3 totals 16 residues. The CDR3 region is CASSSPRLALMNTQYF. As DNA, the CDR3 is TGTGCCAGCAGCTCCCCTAGACTAGCGTTAATGAATACGCAGTATTTT. The full variable domain, in which reference TRBV7-2 and TRBJ2-3 provide the parts outside the CDR3, is GAGVSQSPSNKVTEKGKDVELRCDPISGHTALYWYRQSLGQGLEFLIYFQGNSAPDKSGLPSDRFSAERTGGSVSTLTIQRTQQEDSAVYLCASSSPRLALMNTQYFGPGTRLTVL.

This rearrangement joins TRBV5-1 to TRBJ2-2; 7 bases align to TRBD1. Trimming at V came to 2 bases and at J to 4 bases, leaving 8 bases not matched to a gene. The CDR3 extends over 16 amino acids. Germline V gives CDR1 SGHRS, CDR2 YFSETQ. The CDR3 region has the DNA TGCGCCAGCAGCTTAGATGCAGGGGGTGGCACCGGGGAGCTGTTTTTT. It translates to CASSLDAGGGTGELFF.

The chain carries TRBV24-1 and TRBJ2-2; D is undetermined. The CDR3 sequence is 14 residues long. Germline values: CDR1 KGHDR, CDR2 SFDVKD. Between the trimmed V and J ends, which lost 5 bases and 2 bases, there was a span of 8 bases. This chain's CDR3 is CATSATPNTGELFF. CDR3 nucleotides: TGTGCCACCAGTGCGACACCAAACACCGGGGAGCTGTTTTTT.

This clone showed up just once. The same CDR3 is also encoded by other DNA sequences in this sample. The chain joins TRBV7-2 to TRBJ1-5; the match to TRBD1 covers 8 bases. The CDR3 length is 14 residues. J was trimmed by 2 bases and V by 5 bases; bases with no gene match: 2. Germline CDR1 and CDR2: SGHTA and FQGNSA. For the CDR3, the DNA is TGTGCCAGCAGCCCGACAGGGGGCAATCAGCCCCAGCATTTT. It is translated as CASSPTGGNQPQHF.

The chain carries TRBV3-1 (or the pseudogene TRBV3-2) and TRBJ2-7; 9 bases map to TRBD2. Germline CDR1 reads LGHDT; CDR2 reads YNNKEL (reference sequence). V lost 0 bases and J lost 6; bases outside the gene matches: 6. CDR3 length: 15 amino acids. The CDR3 DNA is TGTGCCAGCAGCCAAGAGCGGGAGGGTAAGTTCGAGCAGTACTTC. This codes for CASSQEREGKFEQYF.

This sequence joins TRBV24-1 and TRBJ2-3, with 9 positions matching TRBD1. CDR1 is KGHDR and CDR2 is SFDVKD in the germline V gene. J was trimmed by 2 bases and V by 5 bases; bases with no gene match: 16. The CDR3 sequence is 19 residues long. The CDR3 DNA follows: TGTGCCACCAGTGTCTTGGGGCCTGGACAGGGGACTTCCACAGATACGCAGTATTTT. This codes for CATSVLGPGQGTSTDTQYF.

V and J are TRBV29-1 and TRBJ2-7, with TRBD1 matching 8 bases. The V gene's germline CDR1 is SQVTM and CDR2 ANQGSEA. The CDR3 has 13 residues. With 6 bases clipped from V and 0 bases from J, the junction kept 4 bases outside the gene matches. In nucleotides, the CDR3 is TGCAGCGTGGTGACAGGGGACTCCTACGAGCAGTACTTC. Amino acids: CSVVTGDSYEQYF.

The chain carries TRBV4-1 and TRBJ2-1; possibly TRBD2 for D (5 bases). Trimming shortened V by 1 base and J by 2 bases, and 12 bases separated the two germline ends. CDR3 size: 16 residues. The germline V gene has CDR1 MGHRA and CDR2 YSYEKL. For the CDR3, the DNA is TGCGCCAGCAGCCAAGGGCCGGGATTCCCCTACAATGAGCAGTTCTTC. Translation: CASSQGPGFPYNEQFF.

V and J are TRBV19 and TRBJ2-1, with TRBD2 identical over 8 bases. CDR3 length equals 14 residues. The trim removed 3 bases at V and 8 bases at J, leaving 6 bases unmatched. Germline V gene lookup returns CDR1 LNHDA and CDR2 SQIVND (reference sequence). CDR3 in amino acids: CASSMVGTRDEQFF. The CDR3 nucleotides read TGTGCCAGTAGTATGGTTGGGACTAGGGATGAGCAGTTCTTC.

The V call is TRBV20-1, the J call TRBJ1-1; D is undetermined. The V end was cut by 3 bases, the J end by 8 bases, with 16 bases between. Germline CDR1 DFQATT, CDR2 SNEGSKA (reference sequence). The CDR3 loop spans 13 amino acids. The CDR3 coding sequence is TGCAGTGCTAGTGCCTGGCAGAGCGACGAAGCTTTCTTT. Protein sequence: CSASAWQSDEAFF.

This clone appeared a few times. The rearrangement uses TRBV7-9 and TRBJ2-7, with 8 positions matching TRBD2. J gave up 3 bases and V 4 bases, and 8 bases lay outside the gene matches. Germline assignment: CDR1 SEHNR and CDR2 FQNEAQ (reference sequence). The CDR3 totals 15 residues. CDR3 nucleotide sequence: TGTGCCAGCAGCTCTCGGGAGCGGGGGAACTACGAGCAGTACTTC. Amino acids: CASSSRERGNYEQYF.

V usage is TRBV5-6 and J usage is TRBJ2-1, with TRBD2 matching over 14 bases. Germline V gene sequence: CDR1 SGHDT, CDR2 YYEEEE. The junction had 7 bases not matched to a gene; V was cut back by 0 bases and J by 8 bases. The CDR3 spans 17 residues. The CDR3 DNA sequence: TGTGCCAGCAGCTTGGTCAGGGGACTAGCGGGAGTCTATGAGCAGTTCTTC. It is translated as CASSLVRGLAGVYEQFF.

V and J are TRBV7-9 and TRBJ2-7, with a tentative D call TRBD1 (6 bases). Trimming removed 5 bases from V and 4 bases from J, with 15 bases in between. Germline assignment: CDR1 SEHNR and CDR2 FQNEAQ (reference sequence). This CDR3 has 14 residues. CDR3 nucleotides: TGTGCCAGCAGCCCAGGGGAGTATGGGTACGAGCAGTACTTC. This sequence encodes CASSPGEYGYEQYF.

This clone was seen a single time. The chain combines TRBV7-2 with TRBJ2-7; TRBD1 matches 9 bases. The germline gives CDR1 SGHTA, CDR2 FQGNSA. The CDR3 totals 13 residues. V gave up 8 bases and J gave up 6 bases; unmatched junction bases: 8. The CDR3 loop is CASLFDRGFEQYF. CDR3 nucleotides: TGTGCCAGCCTATTCGACAGGGGGTTCGAGCAGTACTTC.

The rearrangement joins TRBV5-5 to TRBJ1-1; D is unclear. Trimming left V 3 bases short and J 4 bases short, with 13 bases between. Germline-derived CDR1 and CDR2 are SGHKS and YYEKEE (reference sequence). The CDR3 extends over 14 amino acids. The CDR3 region has the DNA TGTGCCAGCAGCTCTATCACCGGAGTCACTGAAGCTTTCTTT. Protein: CASSSITGVTEAFF.